This T cell receptor beta chain was identified during a study of blood T cell repertoires in COVID-19 (TCRdb year 2020). About the study as a whole: Collaborator samples came from the United States, Italy and Spain and covered acute and convalescent phases of COVID-19. The prospective study material was composed of cDNA or gDNA derived from T cells, B-cell-depleted T cells, or PBMCs. Subjects who had been exposed to COVID-19, were actively infected with it, or had recovered from it provided the deeply sampled blood TCRbeta repertoires that made up the dataset. The repertoires were released in a freely available public database meant as a resource for research on the immune response to SARS-CoV-2. Samples came from the ongoing ImmuneRACE study (first 160 participants) plus 1,254 subjects from 6 global collaborators. The sample metadata nearly always contained a de-identified subject ID, COVID-19 status, age in years and sex. Where HLA class I and class II types were available, the types were taken from metadata supplied by the sample provider, not from assay-based typing. The research as a whole found: The amount of clinical and demographic metadata varied by source and participant and was provided uncurated.

The V end gives up 3 bases and the J end 0 bases, leaving 11 bases in the junction not matched to a gene. CDR1 is given as SGHVS and CDR2 as FQNEAQ, both from the germline V gene. From its cysteine to its phenylalanine, the CDR3 spans 18 amino acids. Only CDR3 DNA is held: 54 bases, read in frame from base 1. The immunoSEQ Assay, a bias-controlled multiplex PCR, was used to amplify TCRbeta CDR3 regions from genomic DNA. Under the source paper's analysis protocol: The number of nucleated cells in each sample was estimated from the amplification of reference gene primers within the assay. Sequence reads were collapsed and filtered to measure the absolute abundance of every unique TCRbeta CDR3 rearrangement. Productive Simpson clonality was computed per sample as the square root of Simpson's diversity index over productive rearrangements. Not all clones reach the TCRdb copy of this immuneACCESS table, which keeps in-frame sequences only. Checked studies attribute under half of the gap to unresolved V genes and leave the rest unexplained. Clone size and the V and J calls come from that table; the DNA yielded D and trimming. The sample yields approximately 240,000 clones; less than 90% were counted once. Of the sample, more than 4.5% is held by the ten largest clones.

A second Seattle source provided samples from volunteer blood donors who had recovered from COVID-19. Whole blood was collected in K2EDTA tubes by collaborating institutions according to the institutions' own protocols. For TCRbeta analysis, collaborators shipped samples in one of three forms: frozen whole blood, isolated PBMCs, or DNA extracted from either of those sample types. Of note for this clone: Its target antigen remains unknown. No much larger clonotype is one base removed from it; base qualities were not supplied.

Rearrangement joined TRBV7-8 to TRBJ1-5; TRBD1 fits 7 bases in the junction. This clonotype originated in an older woman who had recovered from COVID-19. The sample consisted of peripheral blood. Read as DNA, the sequence is TGTGCCAGCAGCTTTCGGCGGGCAGGGGGAATTAGCAATCAGCCCCAGCATTTT. The resulting protein is CASSFRRAGGISNQPQHF.